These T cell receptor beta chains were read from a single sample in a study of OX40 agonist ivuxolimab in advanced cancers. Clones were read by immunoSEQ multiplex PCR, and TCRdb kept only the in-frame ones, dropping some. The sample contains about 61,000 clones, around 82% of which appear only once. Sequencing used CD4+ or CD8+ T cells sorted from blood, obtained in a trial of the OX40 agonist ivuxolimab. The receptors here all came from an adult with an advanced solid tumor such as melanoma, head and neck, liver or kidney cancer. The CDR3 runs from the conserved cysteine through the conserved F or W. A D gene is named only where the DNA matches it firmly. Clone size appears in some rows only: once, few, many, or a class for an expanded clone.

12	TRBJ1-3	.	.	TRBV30	CAWSVMGNTIYF	TGTGCCTGGAGTGTGATGGGAAACACCATATATTTT
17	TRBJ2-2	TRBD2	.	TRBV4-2	CASSQVRTSGGTGELFF	TGTGCCAGCAGCCAAGTACGGACTAGCGGGGGCACCGGGGAGCTGTTTTTT
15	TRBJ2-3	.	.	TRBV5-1	CASSLSPGNTDTQYF	TGCGCCAGCAGCTTGTCCCCAGGGAACACAGATACGCAGTATTTT
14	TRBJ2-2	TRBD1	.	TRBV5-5	CASTQTGSTGELFF	TGTGCCAGCACTCAGACAGGGAGCACCGGGGAGCTGTTTTTT
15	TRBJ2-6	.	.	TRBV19	CASSSPGAGANVLTF	TGTGCCAGTAGTTCCCCAGGGGCTGGGGCCAACGTCCTGACTTTC
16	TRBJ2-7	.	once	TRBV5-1	CASTDSAVGSSYEQYF	TGCGCCAGCACTGACAGCGCCGTTGGGAGCTCCTACGAGCAGTACTTC
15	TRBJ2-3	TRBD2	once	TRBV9	CASSETSGSSDTQYF	TGTGCCAGCAGCGAGACTAGCGGGAGTTCAGATACGCAGTATTTT
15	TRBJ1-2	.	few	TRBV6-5	CASSRNGRGYYGYTF	TGTGCCAGCAGCCGAAACGGCCGGGGATACTATGGCTACACCTTC
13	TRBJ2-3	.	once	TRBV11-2	CASSLALADTQYF	TGTGCCAGCAGCTTAGCTCTAGCGGATACGCAGTATTTT
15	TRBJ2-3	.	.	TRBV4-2	CASSQERDSADTQYF	TGTGCCAGCAGCCAAGAGCGGGATTCGGCAGATACGCAGTATTTT
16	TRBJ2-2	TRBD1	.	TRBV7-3	CASSERTGQNTGELFF	TGTGCCAGCAGCGAACGGACAGGCCAGAACACCGGGGAGCTGTTTTTT
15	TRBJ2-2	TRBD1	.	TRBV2	CASSADREFTGELFF	TGTGCCAGCAGCGCTGACAGGGAATTCACCGGGGAGCTGTTTTTT
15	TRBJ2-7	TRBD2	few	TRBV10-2	CASRGTSGPTREQYF	TGCGCCAGCAGAGGGACTAGCGGTCCAACGAGGGAGCAGTACTTC
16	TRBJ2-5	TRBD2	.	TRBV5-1	CASSYYSGKGRETQYF	TGCGCCAGCAGTTACTATAGCGGGAAGGGGAGAGAGACCCAGTACTTC
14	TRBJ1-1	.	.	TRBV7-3	CASSRGGLGTEAFF	TGTGCCAGCAGCCGTGGGGGACTAGGGACTGAAGCTTTCTTT
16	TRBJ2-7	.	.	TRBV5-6	CASSRGGQANSYEQYF	TGTGCCAGCAGTCGGGGGGGACAGGCCAACTCCTACGAGCAGTACTTC
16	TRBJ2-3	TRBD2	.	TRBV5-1	CASSLGLAGSTDTQYF	TGCGCCAGCAGCTTGGGACTAGCGGGGAGCACAGATACGCAGTATTTT
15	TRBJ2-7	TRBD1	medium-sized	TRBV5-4	CASSLSGTAPYEQYF	TGTGCCAGCAGCCTGTCCGGGACAGCCCCCTACGAGCAGTACTTC
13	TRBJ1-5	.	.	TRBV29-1	CSVVVGPNQPQHF	TGCAGCGTTGTTGTGGGCCCGAATCAGCCCCAGCATTTT
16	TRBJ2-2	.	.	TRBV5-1	CASSLDIGQNTGELFF	TGCGCCAGCAGCTTGGATATCGGCCAGAACACCGGGGAGCTGTTTTTT
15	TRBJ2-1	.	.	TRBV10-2	CASRLGRATQGEQFF	TGCGCCAGCAGACTGGGGCGGGCCACCCAGGGAGAGCAGTTCTTC
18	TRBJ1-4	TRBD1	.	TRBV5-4	CASSLIGQGSFAVGKLFF	TGTGCCAGCAGCTTGATTGGACAGGGCTCGTTCGCTGTGGGAAAACTGTTTTTT
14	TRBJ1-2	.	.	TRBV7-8	CASSSYLGGYGYTF	TGTGCCAGCAGCTCGTACTTGGGCGGCTATGGCTACACCTTC
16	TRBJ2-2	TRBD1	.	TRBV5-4	CASSPKGDRGTGELFF	TGTGCCAGCAGCCCCAAGGGGGACAGGGGGACCGGGGAGCTGTTTTTT
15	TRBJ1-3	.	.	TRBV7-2	CASSLVGLSGNTIYF	TGTGCCAGCAGCTTGGTGGGCCTCTCTGGAAACACCATATATTTT
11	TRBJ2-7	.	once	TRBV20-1	CSASQNYEQYF	TGCAGTGCTAGTCAGAACTACGAGCAGTACTTC
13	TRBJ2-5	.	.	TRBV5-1	CASKMTEQETQYF	TGCGCCAGCAAGATGACTGAACAAGAGACCCAGTACTTC
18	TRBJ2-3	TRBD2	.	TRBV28	CASSHTRLAGVSTDTQYF	TGTGCCAGCAGCCACACCCGACTAGCGGGAGTAAGCACAGATACGCAGTATTTT
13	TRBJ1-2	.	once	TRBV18	CASSPDSNYGYTF	TGTGCCAGCTCCCCCGACAGTAACTATGGCTACACCTTC
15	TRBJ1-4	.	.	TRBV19	CASSTSMGGDEKLFF	TGTGCCAGTAGTACCTCCATGGGGGGGGATGAAAAACTGTTTTTT
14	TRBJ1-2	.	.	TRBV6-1	CASTLDLGSGGYTF	TGTGCCAGCACCCTTGACTTGGGAAGCGGTGGCTACACCTTC
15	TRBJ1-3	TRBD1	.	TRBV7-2	CASSSRGPSGNTIYF	TGTGCCAGCAGCTCTAGGGGGCCGAGTGGAAACACCATATATTTT
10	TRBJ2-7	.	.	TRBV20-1	CSARDVEQYF	TGCAGTGCTAGAGATGTCGAGCAGTACTTC
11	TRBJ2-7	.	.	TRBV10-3	CAISKGGEQYF	TGTGCCATCAGTAAGGGTGGCGAGCAGTACTTC
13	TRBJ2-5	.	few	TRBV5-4	CASSRENQETQYF	TGTGCCAGCAGCCGGGAGAACCAAGAGACCCAGTACTTC
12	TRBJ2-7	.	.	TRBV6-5	CASGRGGNEQYF	TGTGCCAGCGGCAGGGGGGGGAACGAGCAGTACTTC
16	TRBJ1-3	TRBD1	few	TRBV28	CASSLADRGTGNTIYF	TGTGCCAGCAGTTTGGCGGACAGGGGGACTGGAAACACCATATATTTT
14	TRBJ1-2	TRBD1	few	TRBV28	CASSSSGTGHGYTF	TGTGCCAGCAGTTCGAGCGGGACAGGGCATGGCTACACCTTC
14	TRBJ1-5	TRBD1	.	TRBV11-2	CASSLTGGVQPQHF	TGTGCCAGCAGCCTGACAGGGGGCGTTCAGCCCCAGCATTTT
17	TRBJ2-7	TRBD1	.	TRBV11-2	CASRRTYRSRGQDEQYF	TGTGCCAGCAGACGAACCTACCGGAGCAGGGGGCAAGACGAGCAGTACTTC
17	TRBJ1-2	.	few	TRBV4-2	CASSPGGAAASNYGYTF	TGTGCCAGCAGCCCTGGGGGTGCGGCAGCTTCTAACTATGGCTACACCTTC